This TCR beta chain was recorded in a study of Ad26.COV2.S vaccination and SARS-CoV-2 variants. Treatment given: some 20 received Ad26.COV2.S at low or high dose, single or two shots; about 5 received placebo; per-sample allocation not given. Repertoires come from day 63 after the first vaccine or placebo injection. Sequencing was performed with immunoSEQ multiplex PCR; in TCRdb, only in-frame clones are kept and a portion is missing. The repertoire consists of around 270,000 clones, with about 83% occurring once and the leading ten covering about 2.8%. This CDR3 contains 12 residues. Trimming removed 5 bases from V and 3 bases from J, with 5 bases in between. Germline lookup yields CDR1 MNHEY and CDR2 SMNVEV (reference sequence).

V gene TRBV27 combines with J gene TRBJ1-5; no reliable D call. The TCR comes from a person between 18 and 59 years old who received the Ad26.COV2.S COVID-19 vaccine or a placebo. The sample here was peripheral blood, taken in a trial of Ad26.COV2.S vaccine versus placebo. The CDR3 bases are TGTGCCAGCAGTACTCTCAATCAGCCCCAGCATTTT. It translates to CASSTLNQPQHF.